This T cell receptor (beta chain) was obtained from a study of blood T cell repertoires in COVID-19. The CDR3 has 12 amino acids. Germline values: CDR1 SNHLY, CDR2 FYNNEI. A word on this clone: A read error may account for a junction end that differs from germline.

Libraries were prepared by immunoSEQ multiplex PCR; TCRdb keeps only in-frame clonotypes and omits some of them. The table records approximately 230,000 clones, approximately 90% of them present only once. The sequenced sample was peripheral blood. V is TRBV2 and J is TRBJ1-5; TRBD1 agrees at 11 bases. The source is a man in his thirties or forties who had recovered from COVID-19. DNA for the CDR3: TGTGCCAGCGGCGATACCGGGACAGGGGGTGATTTT. Translated: CASGDTGTGGDF.